The entry below describes one TCR beta chain. The sample's time point: patch test 1, 2 weeks after DPC sensitization. The treatment was: therapeutic diphenylcyclopropenone sensitization with weekly scalp DPC. This entry is derived from a study of human T cells and chemical hapten exposure. Trimming cost V 3 bases and J 0 bases, with 11 bases left between them. The germline V gene has CDR1 SNHLY and CDR2 FYNNEI. This CDR3 region has 16 residues. TCRdb reanalysed the RACE reads using MiXCR and keeps one entry per CDR3 protein. Of approximately 400,000 distinct CDR3 sequences detected, roughly 4.8% appear once; the ten largest clones hold approximately 2.3%.

The chain links TRBV2 to TRBJ1-4; D not certain. The TCR was taken from a woman between 45 and 60 years old with alopecia areata. Some clones in this sample may be carry-over from other donors' samples. The material sequenced was whole blood, taken in connection with sensitization to the hapten diphenylcyclopropenone (DPC). The CDR3 region is CASSDWVSATNEKLFF. The CDR3 DNA reads as TGTGCCAGCAGTGATTGGGTGTCCGCAACTAATGAAAAACTGTTTTTT. The variable domain in full, completed from reference TRBV2 and TRBJ1-4, reads EPEVTQTPSHQVTQMGQEVILRCVPISNHLYFYWYRQILGQKVEFLVSFYNNEISEKSEIFDDQFSVERPDGSNFTLKIRSTKLEDSAMYFCASSDWVSATNEKLFFGSGTQLSVL.